One T cell receptor beta chain is described in this entry. Its antigen remains unknown. The data derive from a study of CD8+CD57+ T cells in acquired aplastic anemia. Study context: When averaged, DNA from sorted CD4+ and CD8+ cells came to approximately 3.2 ug. An average of roughly 10 million reads for CD4+ cells was obtained from healthy donors.

Using genomic DNA as the template, TCR beta VDJ and CDR3 profiling was carried out. TCRdb reprocessed the reads with MiXCR, giving one entry per CDR3 protein. The table records 50,000 to 65,000 distinct CDR3 sequences, less than 65% of them present only once. Study-level results: Patients and controls shared just under 30 CD8+ CDR3 sequences.

Germline V gene data show CDR1 as SNHLY and CDR2 as FYNNEI. J lost 6 bases, V lost 6 bases, and 5 bases had no gene match. The CDR3 runs to 13 residues. The chain carries TRBV2 and TRBJ1-2; TRBD1 agrees at 9 bases. The specimen was sorted CD4+, CD8+, or CD8+CD57+ T cells (not recorded which) from PBMCs. This receptor was obtained from a human donor in good health, serving as a control. CDR3 DNA: TGTGCCAGCAGCGTTGGGACAGGGCATGGCTACACCTTC. Amino acids: CASSVGTGHGYTF. Supplemented by reference TRBV2 and TRBJ1-2, the full variable domain reads EPEVTQTPSHQVTQMGQEVILRCVPISNHLYFYWYRQILGQKVEFLVSFYNNEISEKSEIFDDQFSVERPDGSNFTLKIRSTKLEDSAMYFCASSVGTGHGYTFGSGTRLTVV.